The rows below give T cell receptor beta chains drawn from one sample of a study of blood T cell repertoires in COVID-19. Method: immunoSEQ multiplex PCR; TCRdb's copy keeps in-frame clones and lacks some. The profile shows 65,000 to 90,000 clones, roughly nine tenths of them singletons. The sample comprised peripheral blood. These receptors all come from a young man with acute or convalescent COVID-19. The CDR3 runs from the conserved cysteine through the conserved F or W. The D gene is left open where the match is weak. Only part of the rows carry a size: once, few, many, or a class if the clone is expanded.

j_call clone_size v_call d_call cdr3_nt cdr3_aa
TRBJ2-2 . TRBV27 . TGTGCCAGCAGTTTTCGGGTCCAGAACACCGGGGAGCTGTTTTTT CASSFRVQNTGELFF
TRBJ1-1 . TRBV15 . TGTGCCACCAGCAGATACCAGGGAAGGGCTGAAGCTTTCTTT CATSRYQGRAEAFF
TRBJ2-5 . TRBV5-1 TRBD2 TGCGCCAGCCGTTTCGTACTAGCGGGAGTGAAAGAGACCCAGTACTTC CASRFVLAGVKETQYF
TRBJ1-4 . TRBV19 TRBD1 TGTGCCAGTTCACAACTCGGGACAGGGTTAGAAAAACTGTTTTTT CASSQLGTGLEKLFF
TRBJ1-4 . TRBV28 TRBD1 TGTGCCAGCAGTTCGACAGGGAAACTGTTTTTT CASSSTGKLFF
TRBJ2-2 . TRBV5-1 . TGCGCCAGCAGTCTCGACCGTACTAGGGCCGGGGAGCTGTTTTTT CASSLDRTRAGELFF
TRBJ2-7 . TRBV6-5 . TGTGCCAGCGGATGGAGGGGTTCAGGGCAGTACTTC CASGWRGSGQYF
TRBJ1-1 . TRBV7-9 . TGTGCCAGCAGTCGGACAGTGAACACTGAAGCTTTCTTT CASSRTVNTEAFF
TRBJ2-3 once TRBV18 . TGTGCCAGCTCAACAGCGGGCACAGATACGCAGTATTTT CASSTAGTDTQYF
TRBJ2-5 . TRBV10-3 TRBD1 TGTGCCCCCTGCCCCGGGACAGGGAAGGAGACCCAGTACTTC CAPCPGTGKETQYF
TRBJ1-1 . TRBV4-3 . TGCGCCAGCAGCCCGGCAGGGGCGGGCAGAGCTGAAGCTTTCTTT CASSPAGAGRAEAFF
TRBJ1-5 . TRBV2 . TGTGCCAGCAGTGAGCGTATACAGGGCAATCAGCCCCAGCATTTT CASSERIQGNQPQHF
TRBJ2-7 . TRBV30 TRBD1 TGTGCCTGCCGCCCACTGACAGGGGGGAACGAGCAGTACTTC CACRPLTGGNEQYF
TRBJ1-1 . TRBV7-8 TRBD1 TGTGCCAGCAGCCCGGGACAGACAGACACTGAAGCTTTCTTT CASSPGQTDTEAFF
TRBJ2-3 . TRBV9 TRBD2 TGTGCCAGCAGCGCCAGCGGGAGCATCACAGATACGCAGTATTTT CASSASGSITDTQYF
TRBJ2-6 . TRBV5-8 . TGTGCCAGCAGCGGGGGACTCGCCAGCTCTGGGGCCAACGTCCTGACTTTC CASSGGLASSGANVLTF
TRBJ1-6 . TRBV28 TRBD1 TGTGCCAGCAGACGGACAGGGAATAATTCACCCCTCCACTTT CASRRTGNNSPLHF
TRBJ2-1 . TRBV28 TRBD2 TGTGCCAGCAGTGGGGTGATAGCGGGAGGGTCACATGAGCAGTTCTTC CASSGVIAGGSHEQFF
TRBJ2-2 . TRBV6-6 TRBD2 TGTGCCAGCAGTTACTCTGGCGGGAGAGGCACCGGGGAGCTGTTTTTT CASSYSGGRGTGELFF
TRBJ2-7 . TRBV5-1 . TGCGCCAGCAGCTCAGACTACTACGAGCAGTACTTC CASSSDYYEQYF
TRBJ2-7 . TRBV19 TRBD2 TGTGCCAGTAGTACGTTACTAGCGGGAGGCGCCTACGAGCAGTACTTC CASSTLLAGGAYEQYF
TRBJ1-5 . TRBV4-1 . TGCGCCAGCAGCCAAGATGCGGATCAGCCCCAGCATTTT CASSQDADQPQHF
TRBJ2-4 . TRBV4-1 TRBD2 TGCGCCAGCAGCCAAGCGACGCCTCAGGGAGGGCTCGGCATTCAGTACTTC CASSQATPQGGLGIQYF
TRBJ1-5 . TRBV15 TRBD1 TGTGCCACCAGCGGAAACAGGGGGACTAATCAGCCCCAGCATTTT CATSGNRGTNQPQHF
TRBJ2-1 . TRBV6-1 . TGTGCCAGCAGTGAAGAATTCGGGGACTCCTACAATGAGCAGTTCTTC CASSEEFGDSYNEQFF
TRBJ1-2 . TRBV12-3/TRBV12-4 . TGTGCCAGCAGTTTTGGGGCCAGTAATGGCTACACCTTC CASSFGASNGYTF
TRBJ1-1 . TRBV6-1 TRBD1 TGTGCCAGCAGTGAACACAGGGGGAACACTGAAGCTTTCTTT CASSEHRGNTEAFF
TRBJ1-1 . TRBV28 TRBD1 TGTGCCAGCAGGCGACAGGGTAGGACTGAAGCTTTCTTT CASRRQGRTEAFF
TRBJ2-7 . TRBV2 . TGTGCCAGCAGTGAATTGACCGGACTCGCGGGCTACGAGCAGTACTTC CASSELTGLAGYEQYF
TRBJ2-5 . TRBV7-9 TRBD2 TGTGCCAGCAGCTTAACGGGAGGAGGGGAGACCCAGTACTTC CASSLTGGGETQYF
TRBJ2-1 . TRBV7-3 . TGTGCCAGCAGCTCGGCGGGGAAGGGTGAGCAGTTCTTC CASSSAGKGEQFF
TRBJ1-4 few TRBV6-4 . TGTGCCAGCAGGGGGGGAGAAAAACTGTTTTTT CASRGGEKLFF
TRBJ2-1 . TRBV4-1 . TGCGCCAGCGCCAGGGGCGGGAGAGACAATGAGCAGTTCTTC CASARGGRDNEQFF
TRBJ2-2 . TRBV11-2 . TGTGCCAGCAGCCCGAACAGGGCCGGGGAGCTGTTTTTT CASSPNRAGELFF
TRBJ1-1 . TRBV10-1 . TGCGCCAGCAGTCGTTCTTTAACTGAAGCTTTCTTT CASSRSLTEAFF
TRBJ2-2 . TRBV5-1 TRBD2 TGCGCCAGCAGGACTAGCGGCCTCTCGAACACCGGGGAGCTGTTTTTT CASRTSGLSNTGELFF
TRBJ1-2 . TRBV2 . TGTGCCAGCCATGGAGTGGTTGGAAGGGGCTACACCTTC CASHGVVGRGYTF
TRBJ2-1 . TRBV28 TRBD2 TGTGCCAGCAGTATACTAGCGGCCGAGCAGTTCTTC CASSILAAEQFF
TRBJ1-1 . TRBV29-1 . TGCAGCGCCGCCGACGGTGGGGAGACTGAAGCTTTCTTT CSAADGGETEAFF
TRBJ2-2 . TRBV4-3 . TGCGCCAGCAGCCAAGTGACGGAGGCCGGGGAGCTGTTTTTT CASSQVTEAGELFF
TRBJ2-7 . TRBV7-2 . TGTGCCAGCAGCGCCAGCGGGTACTCCTACGAGCAGTACTTC CASSASGYSYEQYF
TRBJ1-4 . TRBV6-5 . TGTGCCAGCAGGGGGGCGCGGACTAATGAAAAACTGTTTTTT CASRGARTNEKLFF
TRBJ2-3 few TRBV4-1 TRBD2 TGCGCCAGCAGCCAAGTCCGGGTAGCGGGGGCGAGAGCGGCTACGCAGTATTTT CASSQVRVAGARAATQYF
TRBJ2-1 . TRBV14 . TGTGCCAGCAGCCAACCGGGGGTTAGTGAGCAGTTCTTC CASSQPGVSEQFF
TRBJ2-7 once TRBV29-1 . TGCAGCGTTTCTCGGGGGTACGAGCAGTACTTC CSVSRGYEQYF
TRBJ2-3 once TRBV24-1 TRBD1 TGTGCCACCAGTGATTTGAGGGCTGGACAGGGGGCGAGGGATACGCAGTATTTT CATSDLRAGQGARDTQYF
TRBJ2-5 . TRBV15 TRBD2 TGTGCCACCAGCAGAGGGACTAGCACGACGGAGACCCAGTACTTC CATSRGTSTTETQYF